This T cell receptor beta chain came from a study of blood T cell repertoires in COVID-19 (TCRdb year 2020). In terms of the full investigation: Samples from collaborators originated in the United States, Italy and Spain and spanned both the acute and convalescent phases of COVID-19. The repertoires were released in a freely available public database intended as a resource for research on the immune response to SARS-CoV-2. The samples were drawn from the first 160 participants of the ongoing ImmuneRACE study and from roughly 1,300 subjects provided by 6 global collaborators. The dataset comprised deeply sampled blood TCRbeta repertoires from subjects exposed to, actively infected with, or recovered from COVID-19. Nearly every sample came with metadata listing a de-identified subject ID, COVID-19 status, age in years and sex. The prospective study material was composed of cDNA or gDNA derived from T cells, B-cell-depleted T cells, or PBMCs. Where HLA class I and class II types were available, the types were taken from metadata supplied by the sample provider, not from assay-based typing.

Collaborating institutions collected whole blood in K2EDTA tubes following their own protocols. For TCRbeta analysis, collaborators shipped samples in one of three forms: frozen whole blood, isolated PBMCs, or DNA extracted from either of those sample types. The paper as a whole reports these results and caveats: The amount of clinical and demographic metadata varied by source and participant and was provided uncurated.

Spanning cysteine to phenylalanine, the CDR3 consists of 13 amino acids. Only the CDR3 part of the read is kept: 39 bases, read in frame from the first base. CDR1 SQVTM and CDR2 ANQGSEA were looked up in the germline V gene. Ends trimmed: V by 7 bases, J by 3 bases; bases unmatched to a gene: 6. As regards this clone: The antigen this receptor binds is unknown. Per-nucleotide qualities are absent, and no much larger clonotype sits a single base away.

TCRbeta CDR3 regions were amplified from genomic DNA using the immunoSEQ Assay, a bias-controlled multiplex PCR. The source study handled its data this way. Nucleated cell counts per sample were estimated from amplification of reference gene primers within the assay. To quantify the absolute abundance of each unique TCRbeta CDR3 rearrangement, sequence reads were collapsed and filtered. For each sample, productive Simpson clonality was calculated by taking the square root of Simpson's diversity index across productive rearrangements. Held by TCRdb, this immuneACCESS table contains in-frame sequences only and omits some clones. Under half of the omission traces to an unresolved V gene where checked; the cause of the rest is unknown. The D gene and trimming were derived from the DNA, and the V and J assignments and clone size from that table. Here the sample has 400,000 to 550,000 clones; approximately 90% occur a single time. About 4.5% of the sample is in the top ten clones.

The receptor comes from a woman younger than 45 with acute or convalescent COVID-19. The sequence is built from TRBV29-1 and TRBJ2-5, with 9 bases matching TRBD1. The sample taken for sequencing was peripheral blood. The CDR3 corresponds to CSADRGGEETQYF. The nucleotide sequence is TGCAGCGCGGACAGGGGAGGCGAAGAGACCCAGTACTTC.